This T cell receptor (beta chain) was recovered during a study of cytomegalovirus exposure and HLA in healthy donors (dated by TCRdb to the late 2010s). General notes on the study: An earlier analysis of some 600 of the donors reported over 250 Gb of sequence data and some 110 million unique TCR beta sequences obtained from around 190 million T cells. To study patterns of TCR occurrence, a later analysis re-analyzed previously published TCR beta repertoires from 600 to 750 donors and added high-resolution HLA genotyping. An earlier analysis of a few hundred of the donors applied high-throughput TCR beta sequencing to assess whether each TCR beta V gene segment acted as functional or pseudogenic. The aim of the study was to test whether cataloging public T cell receptors could identify signatures of past pathogen exposure. Genome-wide SNP genotypes for about 65% of the roughly 700 donors were used in a later genetic analysis, which treated that subset as a discovery cohort. An early release that covered about 600 HLA-typed donors contained 300 to 350 gigabases of sequencing data and around 85 million unique TCR sequences. Rather than drawing on any new phenotypic data, the later analysis identified candidate immune exposures from TCR beta sequences and the way those sequences occurred across donors. To predict cytomegalovirus infection status, the study combined high-throughput TCR immunosequencing, statistical association of individual TCRs with disease status, and machine learning. Alongside the repertoire data, information on donor age, sex, ethnicity and CMV serostatus was compiled. Of the 350 to 400 genotyped donors, approximately 82% fell in the genetic ancestry cluster associated with self-reported Caucasian donors. The study used immunosequencing to profile the T cell repertoires of 666 subjects and linked those repertoires to cytomegalovirus serostatus. Typing coverage varied by locus: roughly 629-630 donors for A, B, C, DRB1 and DQB1; roughly 500 for DQA1; around 570 for DPA1; 450 to 480 for DPB1. A separate validation cohort of 100 to 150 different subjects was used in addition to the approximately 610-subject first cohort. Every discovery cohort repertoire had been produced on one sequencing platform. Across some 400 genotyped donors of the cohort, an average of approximately 220,000 unique TCR beta nucleotide sequences per donor were sequenced, and about a sixth of those sequences were non-productive. Five DR-DQ haplotypes were handled as single units for association and clustering because linkage in the cohort was strong. HLA typing covered class I and class II loci at four-digit resolution. The study at large found these results: A further reported finding was that TCR beta sequences accurately predicted the HLA-A and HLA-B alleles for most subjects in the first cohort. According to a later analysis, most CMV-associated TCR beta chains appeared to be HLA-restricted, and the HLA associations seemed to be driven largely by CMV exposure. Immune exposure information for the cohort was limited to CMV serostatus. V-gene and J-gene trimming of TCR beta chains was associated with a missense DCLRE1C variant in a later genetic analysis, and the association was replicated in an independent cohort. Because counts were too low, roughly 16 rarely observed V segments, including chromosome 9 orphons, were left out of the earlier analysis of 587 of the donors. Most TCR sequences were observed very rarely across donors, whereas some public TCRs were present in many individuals. An earlier analysis of approximately 500 of the donors showed that most TCR beta V segments appeared in productive rearrangements either about 90% or about 30% of the time, which broadly matched IMGT annotations. A later genetic analysis reported fewer N-insertions in productive TCRs among donors in an Asian-associated ancestry cluster than the approximately 700-donor mean. A later analysis found that HLA-associated TCR beta chains were more clonally expanded and had lower generation probabilities than equally common non-associated chains. The classifier was reported to diagnose cytomegalovirus status with high specificity and sensitivity in both the original and validation cohorts. The sequencing pipeline was judged likely to have produced a cluster of highly shared sequence variants as a technical artifact. Correlated functional status among segregating V segments might reflect linkage disequilibrium, but an unknown experimental factor could not be ruled out. Sequencing depth was assumed to be roughly uniform across donors in the presence/absence analyses, though that assumption may not hold. At a false discovery rate of 0.05, a later analysis linked under 20,000 TCR beta sequences to specific HLA alleles. The study gave a list of over 150 TCR beta chains associated with cytomegalovirus. In a later analysis, TCR association rates were found to vary across HLA loci, with the most associated TCRs seen for DRB1 alleles and the fewest for HLA-C alleles. In a later analysis, several top co-occurrence clusters were reported to appear linked to parvovirus B19, influenza, CMV and Epstein-Barr virus. Because HLA typing was missing for some donors at each locus, association tests included only the typed subset. Strong co-occurrence of HLA alleles, especially DR and DQ, made assigning TCR associations to individual alleles difficult. A few of the identified cytomegalovirus-associated TCR beta chains were confirmed in vitro to be specific for cytomegalovirus antigens. The 87-base-pair reads could not distinguish some IMGT-functional V segments, including TRBV6-2 and TRBV6-3, so those segments were excluded. The cohort was sequenced for TCR beta chains only, and without alpha or paired-chain data the features that could be detected were limited. The authors suggested that the approach could potentially be generalized to other disease states and immunological phenotypes.

The germline V gene gives CDR1 as MNHNS and CDR2 as SASEGT. The cysteine opens and the phenylalanine closes a CDR3 of 14 amino acids. Only the CDR3 region is kept as DNA, spanning 42 bases read in frame from base 1. V loses 6 bases at its end and J loses 4 bases; junction bases beyond the gene matches: 9. Of note for this clone: No cognate antigen has been identified for it. No qualities accompany the bases; no much larger clone lies one base away.

To prepare the library, the immunoSEQ multiplex PCR assay was applied. The multiplex PCR relied on a mix of 60 forward primers for TCR Vbeta segments and 13 reverse primers for TCR Jbeta segments. The CDR3 region of rearranged TCR beta genes was amplified from genomic DNA by a multiplex PCR assay. On the Illumina HiSeq System, the amplified TCR beta libraries were sequenced as 87-base-pair reads. From the authors' description of their analysis: A later analysis counted approximately 84 million unique TCR beta chains across the 666 repertoires, and roughly 11 million of these chains were shared by at least two donors. To remove PCR and sequencing errors, raw reads were error-corrected and collapsed into unique sequences using a nearest-neighbor algorithm that merged closely related sequences. Alignment of CDR3 sequences to IMGT reference sequences was used to assign V, D and J gene segments. For a sequence to be retained, a match of at least six nucleotides to both a V gene segment and a J gene segment was required. Rearrangements were called productive when the CDR3 lacked stop codons and stayed in frame with V and J; all others were non-productive. Following IMGT convention, CDR3 was defined as the stretch from the second conserved V-encoded cysteine up to the conserved J-encoded phenylalanine. Sequences without an unambiguous match to a single V gene segment were excluded from the earlier analysis of almost 600 of the donors. An earlier analysis of a few hundred of the donors called V segments functional above 56.7% productive rearrangements and segregating when the between-donor standard deviation exceeded 5%. A statistical classification framework was built for diagnosing cytomegalovirus status from the catalog of TCR beta chain sequences. In a later analysis, TCR nucleotide sequences were compared against IMGT/GENE-DB human TR gene sequences so that V and J genes could be assigned. Using the TCRdist pipeline, a later analysis assigned CDR3 sequences along with most-parsimonious VDJ recombination scenarios. In a later analysis, every TCR beta chain was defined by the combination of its CDR3 amino acid sequence and its V-gene family, and reads without a unique V-gene family were dropped. As a way to deal with suspected cross-contamination and a sequencing artifact, a later analysis dropped 450 to 700 nucleotide sequences that were highly shared and had low generation probability. In a later analysis, a clonal expansion index was calculated for each public chain from normalized within-repertoire ranks of inferred template counts. In a later analysis, generation probabilities were computed with a VDJ recombination model fitted to out-of-frame rearrangements, and the resulting probabilities were checked against IGoR. A later analysis scored TCR-TCR, TCR-HLA and TCR-CMV co-occurrence with hypergeometric tests, applying a repertoire-size bias correction to TCR pairs. To estimate false discovery rates, a later analysis permuted the HLA or CMV assignments 20 times. In a later analysis, co-occurring TCRs were grouped with DBSCAN, and TCRdist sequence similarity was added when clustering was performed within HLA-allele-positive subsets. Repertoires with fewer than 30,000 or more than 120,000 public chains were left out of co-occurrence clustering, as were four to six repertoires with anomalous nucleotide sharing. TCRdb retrieved this table from immuneACCESS and kept in-frame rearrangements only. Not all clones are present; in checked studies, unresolved V genes account for under half, and no reason is known for the remainder. V, J and clone size are taken as reported in that table, and D and trimming were inferred from the DNA itself. The sample profile shows around 72,000 clones; around 76% of them were found once. About 5.7% of the sample lies in the top ten.

In total, around 600 healthy bone marrow donors made up the cohort. At the time of sampling, all cohort members were nominally healthy, though unrecorded immune exposures were likely present. The donor was CMV seronegative and belonged to the group of 352 seronegative cohort members. Each donor provided a peripheral blood sample, and peripheral blood mononuclear cells were used for TCR beta sequencing. The Qiagen DNeasy Blood Extraction Kit was used to extract genomic DNA from the blood cell samples. The sequencing sample was made of PBMCs. The chain employs TRBV6-1 and TRBJ2-7, with 7 bases aligning to TRBD1. This TCR came from a man aged 50 to 60 in good health and CMV-seronegative. The CDR3 region reads CASRNRGFSYEQYF. The DNA sequence follows: TGTGCCAGCAGAAACAGGGGTTTTAGTTACGAGCAGTACTTC.